This T cell receptor (beta chain) was recorded in a study of T cells in Graves' hyperthyroidism and ophthalmopathy. RNA transcripts yielded amplified TCR beta CDR3 regions. HTBI primers were the set used in a first-round RT-PCR of the TCR CDR3. TCRdb recomputed calls from the multiplex PCR reads with MiXCR, one row per CDR3 protein. Of tens of thousands of distinct CDR3 sequences listed, 45% to 65% are singletons. Graves' hyperthyroidism was deemed stable given no ophthalmopathy progression within 18 months. Patients were aged 18 to 65, had disease duration under 2 months, and had newly diagnosed hyperthyroidism. Uncontrolled infection, other autoimmune disease, pregnancy or lactation led to exclusion. Clinical symptoms, serum thyroxine, TRAb, thyroid ultrasound and orbital computed tomography informed diagnoses. There are 16 residues in the CDR3. The junction had 10 bases not matched to a gene; V was cut back by 2 bases and J by 9 bases. The germline V gene encodes CDR1 SGHTA and CDR2 FQGNSA.

The TCR comes from a man between 18 and 35 years old with Graves' hyperthyroidism. The sequencing input was peripheral blood or thyroid tissue (not recorded which). This chain joins TRBV7-2 and TRBJ1-6, with 7 bases that match TRBD1. The CDR3 protein is CASSLSTGNVGSPLHF. CDR3 nucleotide sequence: TGTGCCAGCAGCTTATCGACAGGGAATGTTGGTTCACCCCTCCACTTT.